The present T cell receptor beta chain was sequenced within a study of blood T cell repertoires in COVID-19 (dated by TCRdb to 2018 to 2020). Background for the entire study: Collaborator samples came from the United States, Italy and Spain and covered acute and convalescent phases of COVID-19. The material from the prospective study consisted of cDNA or gDNA derived from T cells, B-cell-depleted T cells, or PBMCs. Subjects who had been exposed to COVID-19, were actively infected with it, or had recovered from it provided the deeply sampled blood TCRbeta repertoires that made up the dataset. A freely available public database, intended as a resource for researchers studying the immune response to SARS-CoV-2, is where the repertoires were released. Samples came from the ongoing ImmuneRACE study (first 160 participants) plus 1,254 subjects from 6 global collaborators. Sample metadata almost always included a de-identified subject ID, COVID-19 status, age in years and sex. Where available, HLA class I and class II types were taken from metadata supplied by the sample provider and were not determined by assay-based typing.

Collaborating institutions collected whole blood in K2EDTA tubes following their own protocols. For TCRbeta analysis, collaborator samples were shipped as frozen whole blood, as isolated PBMCs, or as DNA extracted from either sample type. The CDR3 runs 17 residues from the cysteine to the phenylalanine. Only the CDR3 DNA is retained, 51 bases long and in frame from the first base. CDR1 and CDR2, looked up from the germline V gene, are SGHRS and YFSETQ. Deletion took 0 bases off V and 2 bases off J, with a span of 17 bases between the germline ends. TCRbeta CDR3 regions were amplified from genomic DNA by means of the immunoSEQ Assay, a bias-controlled multiplex PCR. The authors' analysis ran thus. The number of nucleated cells in each sample was estimated from the amplification of reference gene primers within the assay. To quantify the absolute abundance of each unique TCRbeta CDR3 rearrangement, sequence reads were collapsed and filtered. For each sample, productive Simpson clonality was calculated by taking the square root of Simpson's diversity index across productive rearrangements. As stored in TCRdb, this immuneACCESS dataset retains in-frame rearrangements with V and J assigned. A fraction of the clones does not appear; measured against another copy, unresolved V genes explain less than half of the discrepancy, and the remainder lacks a known reason. From that table come the V and J calls and clone size; the DNA was used to work out D and trimming. The table for this sample lists under 200,000 clones; around 77% of them were counted only once. Jointly, the top ten make up 5% to 8.5% of the sample.

Overall study outcomes, separate from this receptor: The amount of clinical and demographic metadata varied by source and participant and was provided uncurated.

To note about this clone: The antigen this receptor binds is unknown. Per-base qualities were not stored, and no clone one base away is much larger.

This sequence originates from a man in his 70s with active or convalescent COVID-19. The rearrangement joined TRBV5-1 to TRBJ2-5, and the D gene may be TRBD1, 5 bases matching. Sequenced material: peripheral blood. This receptor carries the CDR3 CASSLAQGLGIQETQYF. The nucleotides read TGCGCCAGCAGCTTGGCCCAGGGTTTGGGGATACAAGAGACCCAGTACTTC.